These 30 T cell receptor beta chains were sequenced from one sample in a study of persistence of HIV-infected CD4 T cells. Overlapping HIV-1 Gag 15-mer peptides at 0.95 to 1 ug per peptide per mL were used. Sorting selected CD4+ T cells upregulating both CD40 ligand and CD69. The immunoSEQ assay was version 4, run in survey mode. Produced via immunoSEQ multiplex PCR; TCRdb's table is partial and in-frame only. The sample lists about 30,000 clones; 70% were seen once. What these receptors recognize is not known. The sequences come from CD4+ T cells sorted from PBMCs after roughly 19-hour stimulation, collected from a patient who received antiretroviral therapy. All receptors come from an adult man with HIV who was CMV-seropositive.

This chain links TRBV2 with TRBJ1-5; 10 positions match TRBD1. The V and J ends lost 6 bases and 4 bases, in that order; junction bases with no gene match: 12. Germline CDR1 is SNHLY and CDR2 is FYNNEI. This CDR3 region has 17 residues. CDR3 sequence reads: CASSVPEGQGRNQPQHF. CDR3 DNA sequence: TGTGCCAGCAGCGTCCCTGAGGGACAGGGGAGGAATCAGCCCCAGCATTTT.

This clone was seen a few times. The V gene is TRBV9, the J gene TRBJ1-1; unclear D gene. V was cut by 2 bases and J by 1 base, with 9 bases left in between. This CDR3 spans 14 amino acids. Germline V gene sequence: CDR1 SGDLS, CDR2 YYNGEE. CDR3 nucleotide sequence: TGTGCCAGCAGCGTTCTGCCGGGGAACACTGAAGCTTTCTTT. This encodes CASSVLPGNTEAFF. Looking up the rest from reference TRBV9 and TRBJ1-1 gives the full variable domain: DSGVTQTPKHLITATGQRVTLRCSPRSGDLSVYWYQQSLDQGLQFLIQYYNGEERAKGNILERFSAQQFPDLHSELNLSSLELGDSALYFCASSVLPGNTEAFFGQGTRLTVV.

The rearrangement joins TRBV6-2 or TRBV6-3 to TRBJ2-1; TRBD1 might be the D (5 bases). CDR3 length: 12 amino acids. Germline V gene sequence: CDR1 MNHEY, CDR2 SVGEGT. V shed 6 bases and J shed 7 bases, with 10 bases lying between them. This chain's CDR3 is CASSLTENEQFF. Written as DNA, the CDR3 is TGTGCCAGCAGCCTGACAGAGAATGAGCAGTTCTTC.

The chain joins TRBV5-5 to TRBJ2-5, with 11 bases identical to TRBD1. The germline V gene has CDR1 SGHKS and CDR2 YYEKEE (reference sequence). With V trimmed by 3 bases and J by 7 bases, 5 bases remained unmatched. The CDR3 is 14 amino acids. The CDR3 coding sequence is TGTGCCAGCAGCTCCTTCGGGACAGGGGGGACCCAGTACTTC. This translates into CASSSFGTGGTQYF.

The chain recombines TRBV20-1 with TRBJ2-3, with D maybe TRBD2 (5 bases). The CDR3 covers 10 residues. CDR1 is DFQATT, CDR2 SNEGSKA, per germline (reference sequence). CDR3 in amino acids: CSIGEDTQYF. CDR3 in DNA: TGCAGCATCGGGGAGGATACGCAGTATTTT.

This clone came up a few times. The chain has TRBV19 and TRBJ2-1; 7 bases line up with TRBD2. The germline gives CDR1 LNHDA, CDR2 SQIVND (reference sequence). CDR3 length: 14 residues. The V and J ends lost 7 bases and 2 bases, in that order; junction bases with no gene match: 5. CDR3 in amino acids: CASKGDYPYNEQFF. The CDR3 DNA reads as TGTGCCAGTAAAGGGGACTACCCCTACAATGAGCAGTTCTTC.

A single count supports this clone. The rearrangement links TRBV19 to TRBJ1-5; weak D call: TRBD1 (5 bases). This CDR3 has 15 residues. Trimming removed 6 bases from V and 2 bases from J, with 14 bases in between. Per germline, CDR1 LNHDA and CDR2 SQIVND (reference sequence). CDR3 residues: CASRGGGVGNQPQHF. In nucleotides, the CDR3 is TGTGCCAGTAGGGGCGGGGGGGTTGGCAATCAGCCCCAGCATTTT.

V is TRBV7-2 and J is TRBJ2-3; D assignment may be TRBD1 or TRBD2 (6 bases each). The CDR3 contains 15 residues. Trimming cost V 1 base and J 3 bases, with 11 bases left between them. The germline V gene encodes CDR1 SGHTA and CDR2 FQGNSA. CDR3 nucleotide sequence: TGTGCCAGCAGCTTAGGTGGGGGGCGGACAGATACGCAGTATTTT. It translates to CASSLGGGRTDTQYF.

The chain's CDR3 is CASRPSSGGKAFF. CDR3 nucleotides: TGTGCCAGTAGACCCTCTAGTGGGGGTAAAGCTTTCTTT. The chain carries TRBV19 and TRBJ1-1, with a weak D call TRBD1 (5 bases). This CDR3 spans 13 amino acids. Germline V gene sequence: CDR1 LNHDA, CDR2 SQIVND (reference sequence). V lost 6 bases, J lost 9 bases, and 17 bases lay in between.

This chain links TRBV7-2 with TRBJ1-3; D might be TRBD1 (5 bases). Germline values: CDR1 SGHTA, CDR2 FQGNSA. V was pared by 0 bases and J by 4 bases, with 13 bases between. The CDR3 contains 16 residues. In DNA form, the CDR3 reads TGTGCCAGCAGCTTAGCTGGGGCAGGGTTCGGAAACACCATATATTTT. It encodes CASSLAGAGFGNTIYF.

The chain uses TRBV3-1 (or the pseudogene TRBV3-2) and TRBJ1-5, with TRBD1 as a possible D gene (5 bases). V dropped 3 bases and J dropped 6 bases, with 9 bases sitting between them. The CDR3 consists of 13 residues. The V gene's germline CDR1 is LGHDT and CDR2 YNNKEL (reference sequence). The CDR3 region is CASSQNGGQPQHF. Written as DNA, the CDR3 is TGTGCCAGCAGCCAGAATGGGGGTCAGCCCCAGCATTTT.

The V and J genes are TRBV6-1 and TRBJ2-1, with TRBD2 matching 11 bases. Germline lookup yields CDR1 MNHNS and CDR2 SASEGT. V shed 4 bases, J shed 6 bases, and the junction held 11 bases outside the gene matches. This CDR3 comprises 17 residues. The CDR3 sequence is CASSADKTSGVSNEQFF. CDR3 DNA sequence: TGTGCCAGCAGTGCGGATAAGACTAGCGGGGTGTCCAATGAGCAGTTCTTC.

This chain uses TRBV7-9 with TRBJ1-2; 8 nucleotides line up with TRBD1. V was pared by 4 bases and J by 4 bases, with 5 bases of the junction left unmatched. Germline-derived CDR1 and CDR2 are SEHNR and FQNEAQ (reference sequence). This CDR3 contains 14 residues. The CDR3: CASSSGQGGYGYTF. The CDR3 DNA follows: TGTGCCAGCAGCTCCGGACAGGGAGGCTATGGCTACACCTTC.

The chain employs TRBV28 and TRBJ1-1, with unresolved D. CDR1 is MDHEN and CDR2 is SYDVKM in the germline V gene. The CDR3 loop spans 13 amino acids. The V end was cut by 6 bases, the J end by 11 bases, with 19 bases between. The CDR3 loop reads CASSNPGPQKAFF. The CDR3 coding sequence is TGTGCCAGCAGCAATCCCGGGCCGCAAAAGGCTTTCTTT.

This clone is medium-sized by share. One junction end disagrees with the germline gene, perhaps due to a read error. V and J are TRBV2 and TRBJ1-2; no firm D call. Per the germline V gene, CDR1 is SNHLY and CDR2 is FYNNEI. The CDR3 covers 12 residues. CDR3: CASTEGFQGYTF. CDR3 DNA: TGTGCCAGCACTGAAGGTTTTCAGGGCTACACCTTC.

The chain couples TRBV6-5 to TRBJ1-2; D may be TRBD1 (5 bases). Per germline, CDR1 MNHEY and CDR2 SVGAGI. The CDR3 spans 14 residues. The germline V and J ends were trimmed by 6 bases and 8 bases, with 19 bases remaining between them. The CDR3: CASSLGLGRRGYTF. The CDR3 region has the DNA TGTGCCAGCAGCCTAGGGTTGGGGCGACGGGGCTACACCTTC.

J is TRBJ2-3 and V is TRBV7-9; the D gene is possibly TRBD1 (5 bases). Germline V gene sequence: CDR1 SEHNR, CDR2 FQNEAQ (reference sequence). The length of the CDR3 is 12 residues. V lost 5 bases, J lost 5 bases, and 8 bases lay in between. CDR3: CASSHTGDTQYF. For the CDR3, the DNA is TGTGCCAGCAGCCATACAGGAGATACGCAGTATTTT.

The chain has TRBV19 and TRBJ2-2; D possibly corresponds to TRBD1 (7 bases). The V end lost 6 bases, the J end lost 6 bases, and 14 bases lay between the germline ends. The V gene's germline CDR1 is LNHDA and CDR2 SQIVND (reference sequence). The CDR3 covers 14 residues. DNA for the CDR3: TGTGCCAGTAGCGGTCAGGGGGGCGCCGGGGAGCTGTTTTTT. It translates to CASSGQGGAGELFF.

The V call is TRBV11-3, the J call TRBJ1-6; perhaps TRBD1 as D (6 bases). The length of the CDR3 is 19 residues. Trimming left V 0 bases short and J 8 bases short, with 23 bases between. Germline lookup yields CDR1 SGHNT and CDR2 YENEEA. The CDR3 DNA is TGTGCCAGCAGCTTAGATTCCCCGACAGGAGAGAACCCCGATTCACCCCTCCACTTT. Encoded protein: CASSLDSPTGENPDSPLHF.

The chain couples TRBV9 to TRBJ1-2; D perhaps matches TRBD1 (5 bases). CDR1 SGDLS and CDR2 YYNGEE come from the germline V gene. The CDR3 has 16 amino acids. V lost 4 bases, J lost 4 bases, and 20 bases lay in between. The CDR3 protein is CASSTTLPKGVYGYTF. CDR3 nucleotides: TGTGCCAGCAGCACTACTTTACCAAAAGGGGTCTATGGCTACACCTTC.

The rearrangement links TRBV6-5 to TRBJ1-2; D gene unclear. Trimming cost V 7 bases and J 4 bases, with 19 bases left between them. The CDR3 extends over 15 amino acids. Germline V CDR1 and CDR2: MNHEY, SVGAGI. Here the CDR3 reads CASTPMEGFFYGYTF. CDR3 coding DNA: TGTGCCAGCACTCCAATGGAGGGATTTTTCTATGGCTACACCTTC.

This clone is a singleton in its sample. The chain links TRBV3-1 (or the pseudogene TRBV3-2) to TRBJ1-4; D is undetermined. Trimming took 2 bases from V and 8 from J, leaving 9 bases between them. The CDR3 length is 13 residues. Germline-derived CDR1 and CDR2 are LGHDT and YNNKEL (reference sequence). The CDR3 region is CASSQRITEKLFF. DNA of the CDR3: TGTGCCAGCAGCCAAAGAATTACCGAAAAACTGTTTTTT.

J is TRBJ2-1 and V is TRBV6-6; 9 nucleotides match TRBD1. Germline-derived CDR1 and CDR2 are MNHNY and SVGAGI (reference sequence). Trimming at V came to 6 bases and at J to 12 bases, leaving 9 bases not matched to a gene. This CDR3 region has 13 residues. The CDR3: CASSPRTGEGQFF. CDR3 sequence (DNA): TGTGCCAGCAGCCCAAGGACAGGGGAAGGGCAGTTCTTC.

The chain recombines TRBV3-1 (or the pseudogene TRBV3-2) with TRBJ1-1, with 11 bases matching TRBD1. CDR1 and CDR2 from the germline V gene are LGHDT and YNNKEL (reference sequence). Trimming removed 4 bases from V and 5 bases from J; junction bases left unmatched: 6. The CDR3 length is 15 residues. The CDR3 DNA follows: TGTGCCAGCAGCCCCTCCGGGACAGGGGGTACTGAAGCTTTCTTT. As protein: CASSPSGTGGTEAFF.

V and J are TRBV19 and TRBJ1-3; D gene unclear. The CDR3 covers 11 residues. The germline V gene encodes CDR1 LNHDA and CDR2 SQIVND (reference sequence). Trimming stripped 11 bases from V and 5 bases from J, with 10 bases between. The CDR3 coding sequence is TGTGCCTCCGGACGGAGAAACACCATATATTTT. This encodes CASGRRNTIYF.

The J gene is TRBJ2-2, the V gene TRBV6-5; D remains unclear. Germline lookup yields CDR1 MNHEY and CDR2 SVGAGI. This CDR3 has 14 residues. V gave up 7 bases and J gave up 0 bases, with 9 bases separating them. The CDR3 spells CASKALPNTGELFF. The CDR3 DNA reads as TGTGCCAGCAAAGCGCTGCCGAACACCGGGGAGCTGTTTTTT.

With respect to this clone: In the same sample, other DNA sequences code for this CDR3. This sequence joins TRBV20-1 and TRBJ1-1; D remains ambiguous. The germline V gene encodes CDR1 DFQATT and CDR2 SNEGSKA (reference sequence). This CDR3 is 11 amino acids long. The V end lost 5 bases, the J end lost 1 base, and 5 bases lay between the germline ends. DNA for the CDR3: TGCAGTGCTGGCACGAACACTGAAGCTTTCTTT. Translating gives CSAGTNTEAFF.

The genes are TRBV2 and TRBJ1-2, with D possibly matching TRBD1 (6 bases). The germline gives CDR1 SNHLY, CDR2 FYNNEI. The V and J ends lost 1 base and 2 bases respectively, with 8 bases between them. The CDR3 has 14 residues. The CDR3 sequence: CASSEGGTNYGYTF. In nucleotides, the CDR3 is TGTGCCAGCAGTGAAGGAGGGACAAACTATGGCTACACCTTC.

V gene TRBV6-5 combines with J gene TRBJ1-2; D uncertain. The CDR3 totals 13 residues. Trimming shortened V by 6 bases and J by 2 bases, and 10 bases separated the two germline ends. Germline CDR1 MNHEY, CDR2 SVGAGI. The CDR3 protein is CASSDPKNYGYTF. DNA of the CDR3: TGTGCCAGCAGCGACCCGAAAAACTATGGCTACACCTTC.

V and J are TRBV2 and TRBJ2-2, with D maybe TRBD1 (6 bases). The CDR3 loop spans 13 amino acids. The germline V gene has CDR1 SNHLY and CDR2 FYNNEI. V was trimmed by 6 bases and J by 7 bases, leaving 12 bases between them. The CDR3, as DNA: TGTGCCAGCAGGGCACAGGGCCTCGGGGAGCTGTTTTTT. It is translated as CASRAQGLGELFF. The full variable domain, its missing parts supplied by reference TRBV2 and TRBJ2-2, is EPEVTQTPSHQVTQMGQEVILRCVPISNHLYFYWYRQILGQKVEFLVSFYNNEISEKSEIFDDQFSVERPDGSNFTLKIRSTKLEDSAMYFCASRAQGLGELFFGEGSRLTVL.